Listed below are T cell receptor beta chains from one sample, sequenced in a study of control samples from healthy donors and cancer patients. Profiling relied on immunoSEQ multiplex PCR, and the TCRdb table lists in-frame clones only, not all of them. The sample consists of about 100,000 clones, approximately 90% of them appearing once. The sequenced material came from blood. The receptors originated from a man aged 25-40 years in good health. Each CDR3 is given with its conserved first and last residue. Fields, in order: V gene, D gene, J gene, clone size, CDR3 DNA, CDR3 protein. A D gene is named only where the DNA matches it firmly. Clone size is shown for a subset of rows, as once, few, many or a class of expanded clone.

v_gene: TRBV5-6; d_gene: NA; j_gene: TRBJ2-7; abundance: NA; CDR3nt: TGTGCCAGCAGCCCCCTTGGCGGGGACACCTACGAGCAGTACTTC; CDR3aa: CASSPLGGDTYEQYF
v_gene: TRBV19; d_gene: NA; j_gene: TRBJ1-4; abundance: NA; CDR3nt: TGTGCCAGTAGTCATCGAACAGGAGAGGTTAATGAAAAACTGTTTTTT; CDR3aa: CASSHRTGEVNEKLFF
v_gene: TRBV5-4; d_gene: NA; j_gene: TRBJ2-7; abundance: NA; CDR3nt: TGTGCCAGCAGCTTGGGGACGGAAGAGCAGTACTTC; CDR3aa: CASSLGTEEQYF
v_gene: TRBV14; d_gene: TRBD1; j_gene: TRBJ2-7; abundance: NA; CDR3nt: TGTGCCAGCAGCCAGTTCCTACAGGGGGGCGAGCAGTACTTC; CDR3aa: CASSQFLQGGEQYF
v_gene: TRBV2; d_gene: NA; j_gene: TRBJ1-4; abundance: NA; CDR3nt: TGTGCCAGCAGTCTCATCATTGAAAAACTGTTTTTT; CDR3aa: CASSLIIEKLFF
v_gene: TRBV2; d_gene: NA; j_gene: TRBJ1-2; abundance: few; CDR3nt: TGTGCCAGCAGTGAACAGGGGTCCCTTGGCTACACCTTC; CDR3aa: CASSEQGSLGYTF
v_gene: TRBV7-9; d_gene: NA; j_gene: TRBJ1-1; abundance: NA; CDR3nt: TGTGCCAGCAGCTTAGGTCAAGGGGGGAGAACTGAAGCTTTCTTT; CDR3aa: CASSLGQGGRTEAFF
v_gene: TRBV6-2/TRBV6-3; d_gene: TRBD1; j_gene: TRBJ1-4; abundance: NA; CDR3nt: TGTGCCAGCAGTGAGTGGACAGGGGAAGGAGAAAAACTGTTTTTT; CDR3aa: CASSEWTGEGEKLFF
v_gene: TRBV5-1; d_gene: NA; j_gene: TRBJ1-2; abundance: NA; CDR3nt: TGCGCCAGCAGCCATGGGACAACCTCTGGCTACACCTTC; CDR3aa: CASSHGTTSGYTF
v_gene: TRBV5-1; d_gene: NA; j_gene: TRBJ1-5; abundance: NA; CDR3nt: TGCGCCAGCAGCCCGGACCCTAGCAATCAGCCCCAGCATTTT; CDR3aa: CASSPDPSNQPQHF
v_gene: TRBV15; d_gene: NA; j_gene: TRBJ2-5; abundance: NA; CDR3nt: TGTGCCACCAGCCAGAGGTCCAGTCTAGAGACCCAGTACTTC; CDR3aa: CATSQRSSLETQYF
v_gene: TRBV24-1; d_gene: TRBD2; j_gene: TRBJ2-5; abundance: NA; CDR3nt: TGTGCCACCAGTGACGAAAGCGGGGGAAAAGAGACCCAGTACTTC; CDR3aa: CATSDESGGKETQYF
v_gene: TRBV6-5; d_gene: NA; j_gene: TRBJ1-5; abundance: NA; CDR3nt: TGTGCCAGCAGTCGGATTAAACAGGGTCATCAGCCCCAGCATTTT; CDR3aa: CASSRIKQGHQPQHF
v_gene: TRBV6-5; d_gene: TRBD2; j_gene: TRBJ2-3; abundance: NA; CDR3nt: TGTGCCAGCACGGAGCGGGGGGGCCCAGATACGCAGTATTTT; CDR3aa: CASTERGGPDTQYF
v_gene: TRBV11-2; d_gene: TRBD2; j_gene: TRBJ2-7; abundance: NA; CDR3nt: TGTGCCAGCAGCTTTAGCGGGAGCCACGAGCAGTACTTC; CDR3aa: CASSFSGSHEQYF